This passage covers 8 T cell receptor beta chains from one sample sequenced in a study of T cell repertoires in cytomegalovirus infection. No cognate antigen is known for these TCRs. TCRdb ran MiXCR on the reads and lists one entry per CDR3 protein. The sample has over 120,000 distinct CDR3 sequences, 32% seen once. The sequenced sample was CD8+ T cells from cultured PBMCs, obtained from culture after CMV antigen stimulation. These receptors were taken from a human donor in good health (CMV status not recorded). Some clones in this sample may be carry-over from other donors' samples.

This clonotype has only a few counts. CDR3 coding DNA: TGCGCCAGCAGCCAAGACGGTGTAATAGGATACTACGAGCAGTACTTC. Its translation is CASSQDGVIGYYEQYF. The rearrangement joins TRBV4-1 to TRBJ2-7; D is uncertain. CDR1 and CDR2 from the germline V gene are MGHRA and YSYEKL. This CDR3 contains 16 residues. V gave up 0 bases and J gave up 3 bases, with 15 bases separating them.

The chain joins TRBV5-6 to TRBJ2-2; 11 bases align to TRBD1. Germline values: CDR1 SGHDT, CDR2 YYEEEE. This CDR3 is 19 amino acids long. The V segment lost 3 bases and the J segment 3 bases; nucleotides outside the gene matches: 13. CDR3 sequence reads: CASSSSGQGAFFYTGELFF. DNA of the CDR3: TGTGCCAGCAGCTCCTCAGGACAGGGGGCTTTTTTTTACACCGGGGAGCTGTTTTTT.

A word on this clonotype: A much larger clone is a single base away; this may be a read error. CDR3 nucleotide sequence: TGTGCCAGCAGCCCCGGGACATGGGATCTTAACTATGGCTACACCTTC. Amino acids: CASSPGTWDLNYGYTF. This chain links TRBV5-3 with TRBJ1-2; tentatively, D is TRBD1 (6 bases). TRBV5-3 qualifies as an ORF whose function is uncertain. This CDR3 spans 16 amino acids. V was shortened by 8 bases and J by 1 base, with 21 bases between the two germline ends.

This clonotype was recorded a few times. In DNA form, the CDR3 reads TGTGCCAGCAGCTGGGACCCCGCGGGGGGCTCCCTCACAGATACGCAGTATTTT. It translates to CASSWDPAGGSLTDTQYF. The V and J genes are TRBV7-8 and TRBJ2-3, with TRBD2 matching 8 bases. CDR3 length: 18 residues. From germline, CDR1 is SGHVS and CDR2 FQNEAQ. The junction had 14 bases not matched to a gene; V was cut back by 4 bases and J by 2 bases.

The chain is built from TRBV12-3 or TRBV12-4 and TRBJ2-3; perhaps TRBD2 as D (5 bases). Trimming pared 8 bases from V and 4 bases from J, leaving 16 bases between. This CDR3 is built from 14 residues. The chain's CDR3 is CASATSGWADTQYF. The DNA for the CDR3 is TGTGCCAGCGCCACATCGGGATGGGCAGATACGCAGTATTTT.

Only a few counts were recorded for this clonotype. The V gene is TRBV4-1, the J gene TRBJ2-7; 8 bases fit TRBD1. The junction had 10 bases not matched to a gene; V was cut back by 4 bases and J by 5 bases. CDR3 length equals 15 residues. From germline, CDR1 is MGHRA and CDR2 YSYEKL. This CDR3 is CASSRQTGVDDEQYF. CDR3 nucleotides: TGCGCCAGCAGCCGCCAGACAGGGGTTGACGACGAGCAGTACTTC.

The J gene is TRBJ2-1, the V gene TRBV28; 8 nucleotides align to TRBD1. V lost 5 bases and J lost 5; bases outside the gene matches: 11. Germline lookup yields CDR1 MDHEN and CDR2 SYDVKM. The CDR3 has 16 residues. CDR3 coding DNA: TGTGCCAGCAGTCAGACAGGGGAAGCTATCGACAATGAGCAGTTCTTC. Translation: CASSQTGEAIDNEQFF.

This clonotype was counted between two and nine times. V gene TRBV4-2 combines with J gene TRBJ2-1, with 11 positions matching TRBD1. J was trimmed by 6 bases and V by 0 bases; bases with no gene match: 4. The CDR3 length is 16 residues. From germline, CDR1 is LGHNA and CDR2 YNFKEQ. The CDR3 spells CASSQDLGTGGNEQFF. CDR3 DNA: TGTGCCAGCAGCCAAGATTTAGGGACAGGGGGCAATGAGCAGTTCTTC.